One sample yielded the 13 T cell receptor beta chains listed below, sequenced in a study of CD8 T cells in Susac syndrome. The RNA input was roughly 0.45 to 1 ug, and it was reverse transcribed with random hexamers. MiXCR, run by TCRdb on the immunoSEQ multiplex PCR reads, gives a single entry per CDR3 protein. The table records 150,000 to 200,000 distinct CDR3 sequences, 95% of them present only once. Input material: CD8+ T cells from PBMCs. These receptor sequences come from a human donor with Susac syndrome.

J is TRBJ1-2 and V is TRBV4-1; perhaps TRBD1 as D (5 bases). CDR3 length: 13 residues. With 0 bases removed from V and 6 bases from J, the gap between germline ends came to 8 bases. Germline-derived CDR1 and CDR2 are MGHRA and YSYEKL. The CDR3 reads CASSQEGGDGYTF. The CDR3 nucleotides read TGCGCCAGCAGCCAAGAAGGAGGGGATGGCTACACCTTC.

This chain connects TRBV12-3 or TRBV12-4 to TRBJ2-7; TRBD2 might be the D (6 bases). CDR3 length: 14 amino acids. V was shortened by 4 bases and J by 0 bases, with 10 bases between the two germline ends. This CDR3 is CASSWGDISYEQYF. The CDR3 DNA reads TGTGCCAGCAGTTGGGGGGATATCTCCTACGAGCAGTACTTC.

The chain has TRBV11-2 and TRBJ2-7; 8 nucleotides agree with TRBD2. Germline V lookup: CDR1 SGHAT, CDR2 FQNNGV. This CDR3 has 18 residues. J gave up 0 bases and V 2 bases, and 12 bases lay outside the gene matches. CDR3 region: CASSLHSWVSGTSYEQYF. CDR3 coding DNA: TGTGCCAGCAGCTTACACTCTTGGGTTAGCGGGACCTCCTACGAGCAGTACTTC.

The rearrangement joins TRBV4-2 to TRBJ2-2; D unclear. CDR3 length equals 12 residues. Germline CDR1 is LGHNA and CDR2 is YNFKEQ. V was shortened by 5 bases and J by 5 bases, with 6 bases between the two germline ends. The CDR3 is CASSEITGELFF. The CDR3 region has the DNA TGTGCCAGCAGCGAAATTACCGGGGAGCTGTTTTTT.

This chain uses TRBV5-4 with TRBJ2-7; 10 positions match TRBD2. V trimming: 2 bases; J trimming: 5 bases; junction bases outside the gene matches: 7. Per the germline V gene, CDR1 is SGHNT and CDR2 is YYREEE (reference sequence). The CDR3 is 15 amino acids. CDR3 nucleotides: TGTGCCAGCAGCTTTTCTAGCGGGGGCGGGGACGAGCAGTACTTC. It specifies CASSFSSGGGDEQYF. The full variable domain, with the rest looked up from reference TRBV5-4 and TRBJ2-7, is ETGVTQSPTHLIKTRGQQVTLRCSSQSGHNTVSWYQQALGQGPQFIFQYYREEENGRGNFPPRFSGLQFPNYSSELNVNALELDDSALYLCASSFSSGGGDEQYFGPGTRLTVT.

The rearrangement joins TRBV3-1 to TRBJ2-1; perhaps TRBD1 as D (6 bases). The CDR3 totals 14 residues. CDR1 is LGHDT, CDR2 YNNKEL, per germline (reference sequence). V shed 3 bases and J shed 9 bases, with 15 bases lying between them. The CDR3, as DNA: TGTGCCAGCAGCCACGGAACAGGGAGTGGTGAGCAGTTCTTC. This encodes CASSHGTGSGEQFF.

The chain employs TRBV20-1 and TRBJ2-1, with 16 bases matching TRBD2. The CDR3 loop spans 16 amino acids. V was clipped by 6 bases and J by 6 bases; unmatched bases: 8. CDR1 DFQATT and CDR2 SNEGSKA come from the germline V gene (reference sequence). CDR3: CSAGTGLAGGGNEQFF. As DNA, the CDR3 is TGCAGTGCGGGGACGGGACTAGCGGGAGGGGGCAATGAGCAGTTCTTC.

The V and J genes are TRBV11-2 and TRBJ2-2; TRBD2 is a possible D gene (6 bases). This CDR3 comprises 16 residues. V lost 5 bases and J 2 bases, leaving 15 bases between the germline ends. CDR1 is SGHAT, CDR2 FQNNGV, per germline. The CDR3 DNA follows: TGTGCCAGCAGCACGCGGGGAGGATACAACACCGGGGAGCTGTTTTTT. Protein sequence: CASSTRGGYNTGELFF.

V is TRBV6-5 and J is TRBJ1-6; D is unresolved. Germline CDR1 is MNHEY and CDR2 is SVGAGI. This CDR3 comprises 15 residues. Between the trimmed V and J ends, which lost 0 bases and 6 bases, there was a span of 9 bases. The CDR3 here is CASSYSAGFNSPLHF. CDR3 nucleotides: TGTGCCAGCAGTTACTCTGCCGGGTTTAATTCACCCCTCCACTTT.

The chain links TRBV6-5 to TRBJ2-1, with 8 bases fitting TRBD1. This CDR3 region has 17 residues. After removal of 2 bases from V and 10 bases from J, the junction contained 16 bases not matched to a gene. CDR1 and CDR2 from the germline V gene are MNHEY and SVGAGI. CDR3: CASSYAPAGGRLGEQFF. The CDR3 DNA reads TGTGCCAGCAGTTACGCCCCGGCAGGGGGCCGATTGGGAGAGCAGTTCTTC.

This clonotype was counted a single time. This chain links TRBV5-4 with TRBJ2-2; 7 bases match TRBD1. Germline CDR1 SGHNT, CDR2 YYREEE (reference sequence). The CDR3 contains 15 residues. The J segment lost 5 bases and the V segment lost 4 bases, leaving 8 bases of the junction unmatched. In DNA form, the CDR3 reads TGTGCCAGCAGCGCAGCGAACAGGGGAACCGGGGAGCTGTTTTTT. Its translation: CASSAANRGTGELFF.

V and J are TRBV11-2 and TRBJ2-3; a possible D gene is TRBD1 (5 bases). Germline V CDR1 and CDR2: SGHAT, FQNNGV. Trimming stripped 0 bases from V and 3 bases from J, with 16 bases between. This CDR3 is 17 amino acids long. This chain's CDR3 is CASSLDGTGYITDTQYF. The CDR3 nucleotides read TGTGCCAGCAGCTTAGATGGTACAGGTTATATAACAGATACGCAGTATTTT.

This clonotype was recorded once. CDR3 protein: CASSLAGAGDGYEQFF. Here the CDR3 DNA reads TGCGCCAGCAGCTTGGCGGGGGCAGGGGATGGCTATGAGCAGTTCTTC. This rearrangement joins TRBV5-1 to TRBJ2-1; tentatively, D is TRBD1 or TRBD2 (6 bases each). Deletions cut 0 bases from V and 8 bases from J, with 18 bases between. CDR3 size: 16 residues. Germline lookup yields CDR1 SGHRS and CDR2 YFSETQ.